These 19 T cell receptor beta chains originate from one sample sequenced in a study of shared clonotypes between healthy human individuals. CD45RO-negative, CCR7-positively selected cells formed the naive CD8 fraction, excluding terminally differentiated effector memory CD45RA+ cells. Sequencing was performed with immunoSEQ multiplex PCR; in TCRdb, only in-frame clones are kept and a portion is missing. In the table there are about 2.1 million clones, around 93% of which are singletons. Source material: naive CD8+ T cells from PBMCs. Every receptor here comes from a man younger than 35 in good health. Some clones in this sample may be carry-over from other donors' samples.

This clone appeared a few times. The genes are TRBV10-3 and TRBJ1-2, with TRBD1 as a possible D gene (5 bases). The CDR3 consists of 14 residues. The germline V gene has CDR1 ENHRY and CDR2 SYGVKD. V was pared by 4 bases and J by 3 bases, with 12 bases between. CDR3 sequence (DNA): TGTGCCATCAGTGTCGGCAGGGAGGACTATGGCTACACCTTC. Translation: CAISVGREDYGYTF.

The chain uses TRBV13 and TRBJ2-3; D not certain. The CDR3 loop spans 15 amino acids. CDR1 and CDR2 from the germline V gene are PRHDT and FYEKMQ (reference sequence). With 8 bases removed from V and 1 base from J, the gap between germline ends came to 16 bases. The CDR3 DNA sequence: TGTGCCAGCGTCCTCCGGTACAGAGGCACAGATACGCAGTATTTT. Its translation is CASVLRYRGTDTQYF.

The V and J genes are TRBV5-6 and TRBJ1-4; no reliable D call. CDR3 length: 15 residues. Trimming pared 4 bases from V and 0 bases from J, leaving 10 bases between. Germline CDR1 reads SGHDT; CDR2 reads YYEEEE. The DNA for the CDR3 is TGTGCCAGCAGCGGGAACGGTGCAACTAATGAAAAACTGTTTTTT. Translation gives CASSGNGATNEKLFF.

The gene calls are TRBV7-7 and TRBJ2-7; 12 bases line up with TRBD2. V was pared by 1 base and J by 4 bases, with 11 bases of the junction left unmatched. This CDR3 has 18 amino acids. Germline loops: CDR1 SSHAT, CDR2 FNYEAQ (reference sequence). CDR3 amino acids: CASSLEASGRALKYEQYF. Written as DNA, the CDR3 is TGTGCCAGCAGCTTAGAGGCTAGCGGGAGGGCCCTTAAATACGAGCAGTACTTC.

This chain joins TRBV19 and TRBJ1-2, with D perhaps matching TRBD1 (6 bases). Germline lookup yields CDR1 LNHDA and CDR2 SQIVND (reference sequence). V gave up 8 bases and J gave up 4 bases, with 23 bases separating them. The CDR3 is 16 residues long. CDR3 coding DNA: TGTGCCAGTTCAGTTGACGGAATGGACAGAAGCTATGGCTACACCTTC. Protein sequence: CASSVDGMDRSYGYTF.

The V call is TRBV5-1, the J call TRBJ2-7, with 8 bases identical to TRBD2. CDR1 and CDR2 from the germline V gene are SGHRS and YFSETQ. The CDR3 has 16 residues. V was pared by 4 bases and J by 0 bases, with 9 bases of the junction left unmatched. The DNA of the CDR3 is TGCGCCAGCAGCCTCTATAGCGGGACGAGCTCCTACGAGCAGTACTTC. As protein: CASSLYSGTSSYEQYF.

V gene TRBV19 combines with J gene TRBJ2-3; D perhaps matches TRBD1 (6 bases). The CDR3 totals 14 residues. V lost 5 bases and J 4 bases, leaving 13 bases between the germline ends. Germline assignment: CDR1 LNHDA and CDR2 SQIVND (reference sequence). The CDR3, as DNA: TGTGCCAGTAGTCCCCGACAGGCCTCAGATACGCAGTATTTT. Its translation: CASSPRQASDTQYF. Filled out from reference TRBV19 and TRBJ2-3, the complete variable domain reads DGGITQSPKYLFRKEGQNVTLSCEQNLNHDAMYWYRQDPGQGLRLIYYSQIVNDFQKGDIAEGYSVSREKKESFPLTVTSAQKNPTAFYLCASSPRQASDTQYFGPGTRLTVL.

This sequence joins TRBV27 and TRBJ2-7; D remains unclear. The CDR3 has 14 residues. Trimming stripped 4 bases from V and 0 bases from J, with 10 bases between. Per the germline V gene, CDR1 is MNHEY and CDR2 is SMNVEV (reference sequence). The CDR3 region is CASSSASYSYEQYF. The CDR3 DNA reads TGTGCCAGCAGTTCCGCTTCTTACTCCTACGAGCAGTACTTC.

The CDR3 sequence: CASDAVGYTF. CDR3 nucleotide sequence: TGCGCCAGCGATGCAGTTGGCTACACCTTC. The chain has TRBV5-1 and TRBJ1-2; D uncertain. Deletions cut 7 bases from V and 7 bases from J, with 8 bases between. The germline V gene has CDR1 SGHRS and CDR2 YFSETQ. CDR3 size: 10 residues.

The rearrangement joins TRBV11-2 to TRBJ2-6; no reliable D call. The CDR3 is 14 residues long. Germline-derived CDR1 and CDR2 are SGHAT and FQNNGV. Trimming stripped 1 base from V and 2 bases from J, with 3 bases between. As DNA, the CDR3 is TGTGCCAGCAGCTTAGGCGCTGGGGCCAACGTCCTGACTTTC. It encodes CASSLGAGANVLTF.

The J gene is TRBJ2-7, the V gene TRBV2; D uncertain. There are 13 residues in the CDR3. Germline CDR1 is SNHLY and CDR2 is FYNNEI. The V end lost 6 bases, the J end lost 7 bases, and 16 bases lay between the germline ends. Here the CDR3 DNA reads TGTGCCAGCAGGAAACTCCGGTTACGAGAGCAGTACTTC. Translated: CASRKLRLREQYF.

The V and J genes are TRBV5-1 and TRBJ1-1; 7 positions match TRBD1. This CDR3 spans 13 amino acids. V shed 4 bases and J 4 bases; nucleotides not matched to a gene: 4. CDR1 is SGHRS, CDR2 YFSETQ, per germline. Here the CDR3 reads CASSHGTVTEAFF. The DNA of the CDR3 is TGCGCCAGCAGCCACGGGACAGTCACTGAAGCTTTCTTT.

V usage is TRBV6-5 and J usage is TRBJ2-5; TRBD1 might be the D (5 bases). The CDR3 has 14 amino acids. Trimming took off 6 bases at V and 4 bases at J, with 15 bases between the two ends. Germline V gives CDR1 MNHEY, CDR2 SVGAGI. CDR3 coding DNA: TGTGCCAGCAGAAAAGGGGTTTACGGAGAGACCCAGTACTTC. Its translation: CASRKGVYGETQYF.

V and J are TRBV5-8 and TRBJ2-7; D unresolved. The V gene lost 4 bases and the J gene lost 1 base, with 12 bases spanning the gap. The length of the CDR3 is 14 residues. Germline CDR1 reads SGHTS; CDR2 reads YDEGEE. CDR3 amino acids: CASSRGRGSYEQYF. CDR3 nucleotides: TGTGCCAGCAGCCGCGGCCGCGGATCCTACGAGCAGTACTTC.

The V gene is TRBV7-2, the J gene TRBJ2-1; 11 bases map to TRBD2. The CDR3 contains 17 residues. J gave up 4 bases and V 5 bases, and 10 bases lay outside the gene matches. The germline gives CDR1 SGHTA, CDR2 FQGNSA. For the CDR3, the DNA is TGTGCCAGCAGCCAAATCCTTCTAGCGGGGGGATACAATGAGCAGTTCTTC. Amino acids: CASSQILLAGGYNEQFF.

This sequence joins TRBV5-1 and TRBJ1-3; no definite D call. The CDR3 is 14 residues long. V was pared by 2 bases and J by 8 bases, with 14 bases between. In germline, CDR1 is SGHRS, CDR2 YFSETQ. CDR3 amino acids: CASSFEGFGDTIYF. The CDR3 nucleotides read TGCGCCAGCAGCTTTGAAGGATTCGGAGACACCATATATTTT.

This chain links TRBV6-5 with TRBJ2-1; D possibly matches TRBD1 or TRBD2 (5 bases each). The CDR3 totals 15 residues. Germline CDR1 reads MNHEY; CDR2 reads SVGAGI. V was trimmed by 6 bases and J by 4 bases, leaving 16 bases between them. The CDR3 nucleotides read TGTGCCAGCAGGGGGGATAACCTACAATACAATGAGCAGTTCTTC. It encodes CASRGDNLQYNEQFF.

The J gene is TRBJ2-7, the V gene TRBV6-6, with D possibly TRBD2 on 6 matching bases. Trimming took 0 bases from V and 3 from J, leaving 12 bases between them. Germline lookup yields CDR1 MNHNY and CDR2 SVGAGI (reference sequence). This CDR3 contains 15 residues. CDR3 protein: CASSYSTSGNYEQYF. The CDR3 DNA sequence: TGTGCCAGCAGTTACTCGACTAGTGGGAACTACGAGCAGTACTTC.

The CDR3 loop is CASNLVRGATEQYF. The CDR3 DNA follows: TGTGCCAGCAACTTGGTAAGGGGGGCAACCGAGCAGTACTTC. The chain joins TRBV28 to TRBJ2-7; D may correspond to TRBD1 or TRBD2 (6 bases each). This CDR3 is 14 amino acids long. Looked up from germline, CDR1 is MDHEN and CDR2 is SYDVKM. The germline V and J ends were trimmed by 7 bases and 6 bases, with 19 bases remaining between them.